This entry lists 31 T cell receptor beta chains sequenced from one sample in a study of technical replicates of blood from several donors. Here immunoSEQ multiplex PCR was the method, and the copy in TCRdb shows in-frame clones only, minus some. In the table there are 60,000 to 85,000 clones, approximately 97% of which are singletons. Sample: T cells isolated from PBMCs. These receptors were obtained from a human donor in good health.

The rearrangement links TRBV6-1 to TRBJ1-4, with D maybe TRBD1 (6 bases). Trimming stripped 0 bases from V and 11 bases from J, with 22 bases between. Germline values: CDR1 MNHNS, CDR2 SASEGT. The CDR3 consists of 17 residues. This chain's CDR3 is CASSEASIRGGRYKLFF. CDR3 coding DNA: TGTGCCAGCAGTGAAGCGAGTATCCGCGGGGGCCGGTACAAACTGTTTTTT.

This chain links TRBV7-9 with TRBJ1-2; D is undetermined. Deletions cut 6 bases from V and 7 bases from J, with 15 bases between. This CDR3 is built from 13 residues. Looked up from germline, CDR1 is SEHNR and CDR2 is FQNEAQ (reference sequence). CDR3 amino acids: CASRINQESGYTF. The CDR3 DNA sequence: TGTGCCAGCAGAATTAACCAAGAGTCTGGCTACACCTTC.

The chain couples TRBV6-5 to TRBJ1-6; TRBD1 might be the D (5 bases). Germline V gene sequence: CDR1 MNHEY, CDR2 SVGAGI. There are 16 residues in the CDR3. V lost 0 bases to trimming and J lost 8 bases, with 14 bases between them. CDR3 DNA: TGTGCCAGCAGTTACTCTTACGGCGGGGGAGATTCACCCCTCCACTTT. The encoded protein is CASSYSYGGGDSPLHF.

Concerning this clone: A read error may produce the germline difference seen at one junction end. This chain connects TRBV14 to TRBJ1-1; the match to TRBD1 covers 9 bases. CDR1 SGHDN and CDR2 FVKESK come from the germline V gene. CDR3 size: 12 residues. CDR3: CASSQGQGVDYF. The CDR3 DNA reads as TGTGCCAGCAGCCAAGGACAGGGGGTTGATTACTTT.

The V call is TRBV12-5, the J call TRBJ2-5, with TRBD1 identical over 7 bases. Germline trimming cut 1 base from V and 4 bases from J; bases unmatched to any gene: 6. This CDR3 is 15 amino acids long. Germline V gene sequence: CDR1 LGHNT, CDR2 FRNRAP. The CDR3 DNA reads TGTGCTAGTGGTTTGGGACAGGGAATCCTAGAGACCCAGTACTTC. Translation gives CASGLGQGILETQYF.

The gene calls are TRBV6-1 and TRBJ2-2, with D unclear. The CDR3 is 15 residues long. Germline V gene data show CDR1 as MNHNS and CDR2 as SASEGT. Between the trimmed V and J ends, which lost 2 bases and 7 bases, there was a span of 14 bases. The CDR3 DNA follows: TGTGCCAGCAGTGAATTAAGCCGAACCGACGGGGAGCTGTTTTTT. Translated, it gives CASSELSRTDGELFF.

This clone appeared a single time. V usage is TRBV10-2 and J usage is TRBJ1-2, with TRBD1 matching over 7 bases. Germline V CDR1 and CDR2: WSHSY, SAAADI. The CDR3 runs 13 residues. V was pared by 4 bases and J by 4 bases, with 3 bases of the junction left unmatched. The CDR3 protein is CASSADRVYGYTF. The DNA for the CDR3 is TGCGCCAGCAGTGCAGACAGGGTCTATGGCTACACCTTC.

CDR3 nucleotide sequence: TGTGCCAGCAATCGAAGGGGGGGGGCTACTGAAGCTTTCTTT. Amino acid sequence: CASNRRGGATEAFF. The gene calls are TRBV21-1 and TRBJ1-1. TRBV21-1 is a pseudogene segment. This CDR3 is 14 amino acids long.

The chain uses TRBV7-2 and TRBJ2-7, with a tentative D call TRBD2 (5 bases). The ends were cut back, 1 base at V and 6 bases at J, with 13 bases in the middle. This CDR3 is built from 14 residues. Germline CDR1 and CDR2: SGHTA and FQGNSA. CDR3 residues: CASSLVREYGEQYF. The CDR3 nucleotides read TGTGCCAGCAGCTTAGTACGGGAATACGGCGAGCAGTACTTC.

The chain is built from TRBV11-2 and TRBJ2-7; 7 nucleotides match TRBD2. Germline V gene sequence: CDR1 SGHAT, CDR2 FQNNGV. V lost 2 bases, J lost 7 bases, and 17 bases stayed unmatched. This CDR3 has 17 amino acids. CDR3 in amino acids: CASSLIGGSTPPEEQYF. The CDR3 DNA is TGTGCCAGCAGCTTAATCGGCGGGAGTACCCCGCCGGAGGAGCAGTACTTC. Filled out from reference TRBV11-2 and TRBJ2-7, the complete variable domain reads EAGVAQSPRYKIIEKRQSVAFWCNPISGHATLYWYQQILGQGPKLLIQFQNNGVVDDSQLPKDRFSAERLKGVDSTLKIQPAKLEDSAVYLCASSLIGGSTPPEEQYFGPGTRLTVT.

The genes are TRBV19 and TRBJ1-3; no clear D. CDR3 size: 17 residues. The ends were cut back, 3 bases at V and 0 bases at J, with 15 bases in the middle. Germline V gene sequence: CDR1 LNHDA, CDR2 SQIVND (reference sequence). DNA of the CDR3: TGTGCCAGTAGTATCCTCCAGGCTACCTACTCTGGAAACACCATATATTTT. Translated, it gives CASSILQATYSGNTIYF.

This rearrangement joins TRBV6-1 to TRBJ1-3; 7 nucleotides line up with TRBD1. There are 16 residues in the CDR3. Trimming at V came to 0 bases and at J to 5 bases, leaving 7 bases not matched to a gene. Germline lookup yields CDR1 MNHNS and CDR2 SASEGT. The CDR3 sequence is CASSEAGLQGRNTIYF. In DNA form, the CDR3 reads TGTGCCAGCAGTGAAGCGGGGCTACAGGGGAGAAACACCATATATTTT.

The rearrangement links TRBV6-1 to TRBJ2-7; TRBD2 agrees at 8 bases. The CDR3 covers 17 residues. Germline V gene lookup returns CDR1 MNHNS and CDR2 SASEGT. Trimming took 3 bases from V and 2 from J; bases not matched to a gene: 12. This CDR3 reads CASSESSGREVPYEQYF. In DNA form, the CDR3 reads TGTGCCAGCAGTGAGTCGTCCGGGCGGGAGGTCCCCTACGAGCAGTACTTC.

The chain is built from TRBV6-1 and TRBJ1-3; tentative D call: TRBD1 (6 bases). The CDR3 runs to 17 residues. Germline loops: CDR1 MNHNS, CDR2 SASEGT. V was shortened by 3 bases and J by 0 bases, with 15 bases between the two germline ends. CDR3 nucleotides: TGTGCCAGCAGTGATACCTTTGGACAGAGCTCTGGAAACACCATATATTTT. This translates into CASSDTFGQSSGNTIYF.

This chain uses TRBV5-6 with TRBJ2-7, with D unclear. The CDR3 totals 14 residues. V shed 4 bases and J shed 1 base, with 12 bases lying between them. Germline V gene sequence: CDR1 SGHDT, CDR2 YYEEEE. As DNA, the CDR3 is TGTGCCAGCAGCCCAGTCTCGTCGTCCTACGAGCAGTACTTC. This sequence encodes CASSPVSSSYEQYF.

Regarding this clone: One junction end disagrees with the germline gene, perhaps due to a read error. This chain joins TRBV5-1 and TRBJ1-1; TRBD1 might be the D (5 bases). The CDR3 consists of 12 residues. CDR1 SGHRS and CDR2 YFSETQ come from the germline V gene. CDR3 bases: TGCGCCAGCCGCTTGGAGGGGTCTGAAGCTTTCTTT. Its translation is CASRLEGSEAFF.

This clone was counted once. The chain links TRBV10-2 to TRBJ2-7, with TRBD2 matching 9 bases. Germline V gene data show CDR1 as WSHSY and CDR2 as SAAADI. This CDR3 has 14 residues. V shed 5 bases and J 1 base; nucleotides not matched to a gene: 3. The CDR3, as DNA: TGCGCCAGCAGTCCCAGCGGGAGGTCCTACGAGCAGTACTTC. Amino acids: CASSPSGRSYEQYF.

The chain employs TRBV16 and TRBJ2-7, with TRBD2 as a possible D gene (5 bases). Trimming stripped 7 bases from V and 2 bases from J, with 15 bases between. The CDR3 has 14 amino acids. Germline V gene lookup returns CDR1 KGHSY and CDR2 FQNENV. CDR3 sequence reads: CASTRSGLTYEQYF. The CDR3, as DNA: TGTGCCAGCACCAGAAGCGGTTTAACCTACGAGCAGTACTTC.

V and J are TRBV5-1 and TRBJ2-2, with TRBD2 matching 7 bases. CDR3 size: 15 residues. Germline V gene sequence: CDR1 SGHRS, CDR2 YFSETQ. Trimming cost V 4 bases and J 0 bases; bases outside gene matches: 3. The CDR3 DNA sequence: TGCGCCAGCAGCGGGACTACCCCGAACACCGGGGAGCTGTTTTTT. It specifies CASSGTTPNTGELFF. The variable domain in full, with the rest retrieved from reference TRBV5-1 and TRBJ2-2, is KAGVTQTPRYLIKTRGQQVTLSCSPISGHRSVSWYQQTPGQGLQFLFEYFSETQRNKGNFPGRFSGRQFSNSRSEMNVSTLELGDSALYLCASSGTTPNTGELFFGEGSRLTVL.

This clone came up a few times. The V and J genes are TRBV2 and TRBJ1-3, with TRBD1 matching 7 bases. V lost 2 bases to trimming and J lost 4 bases; unmatched junction nucleotides: 2. Germline V gene lookup returns CDR1 SNHLY and CDR2 FYNNEI. There are 14 residues in the CDR3. The CDR3 region is CASSEQGDGNTIYF. CDR3 DNA: TGTGCCAGCAGTGAACAGGGGGACGGAAACACCATATATTTT.

The chain couples TRBV7-9 to TRBJ2-7, with a possible D match to TRBD2 (5 bases). The CDR3 totals 14 residues. The V end lost 2 bases, the J end lost 5 bases, and 13 bases lay between the germline ends. CDR1 is SEHNR, CDR2 FQNEAQ, per germline (reference sequence). The CDR3 region has the DNA TGTGCCAGCAGCTTATTTGGGAGTTCGGACGAGCAGTACTTC. This translates into CASSLFGSSDEQYF.

V is TRBV4-2 and J is TRBJ2-3; the match to TRBD2 covers 14 bases. The V gene's germline CDR1 is LGHNA and CDR2 YNFKEQ. With 3 bases clipped from V and 8 bases from J, the junction kept 10 bases outside the gene matches. The CDR3 consists of 17 residues. The CDR3 region is CASSQRSGTSGSGTQYF. The CDR3 bases are TGTGCCAGCAGCCAGCGGTCCGGGACTAGCGGGAGCGGTACGCAGTATTTT.

This clone showed up just once. The genes are TRBV11-2 and TRBJ2-3, with 8 bases identical to TRBD1. The CDR3 consists of 17 residues. The germline gives CDR1 SGHAT, CDR2 FQNNGV. The ends lost 5 bases at V and 1 base at J; junction bases unmatched: 11. The CDR3 loop is CASSPLSDRVGTDTQYF. The CDR3 bases are TGTGCCAGCAGCCCACTATCGGACAGGGTGGGCACAGATACGCAGTATTTT.

The gene calls are TRBV6-5 and TRBJ2-5; maybe TRBD1 (6 bases). This CDR3 comprises 16 residues. CDR1 and CDR2 (germline): MNHEY, SVGAGI. The V and J ends lost 0 bases and 5 bases respectively, with 16 bases between them. The CDR3 loop reads CASSYSVVGARETQYF. As DNA, the CDR3 is TGTGCCAGCAGTTACTCGGTAGTGGGGGCTAGGGAGACCCAGTACTTC.

The V gene is TRBV5-4, the J gene TRBJ2-2; unclear D gene. Germline assignment: CDR1 SGHNT and CDR2 YYREEE (reference sequence). V shed 2 bases and J shed 1 base, with 3 bases lying between them. CDR3 length equals 13 residues. The CDR3 spells CASSFQNTGELFF. The CDR3, as DNA: TGTGCCAGCAGCTTCCAGAACACCGGGGAGCTGTTTTTT. Complete variable domain (other parts from reference TRBV5-4 and TRBJ2-2): ETGVTQSPTHLIKTRGQQVTLRCSSQSGHNTVSWYQQALGQGPQFIFQYYREEENGRGNFPPRFSGLQFPNYSSELNVNALELDDSALYLCASSFQNTGELFFGEGSRLTVL.

The chain links TRBV6-5 to TRBJ1-2; 8 nucleotides align to TRBD1. The CDR3 runs 14 residues. The germline gives CDR1 MNHEY, CDR2 SVGAGI. Germline trimming cut 7 bases from V and 2 bases from J; bases unmatched to any gene: 6. The CDR3 spells CASTYGTGNYGYTF. CDR3 nucleotide sequence: TGTGCCAGCACCTACGGGACAGGCAACTATGGCTACACCTTC.

This clone was recorded once. The rearrangement joins TRBV10-3 to TRBJ2-2; TRBD2 aligns across 7 bases. V trimming: 8 bases; J trimming: 0 bases; junction bases outside the gene matches: 9. The CDR3 consists of 16 residues. From germline, CDR1 is ENHRY and CDR2 SYGVKD. The CDR3 loop reads CAIGFPGGTNTGELFF. In DNA, the CDR3 is TGTGCCATCGGCTTCCCGGGGGGAACGAACACCGGGGAGCTGTTTTTT.

The CDR3, as DNA: TGTGCCTGGAGTGAACAGGGGCCCTATGGCTACACCTTC. It specifies CAWSEQGPYGYTF. This chain joins TRBV30 and TRBJ1-2; 7 positions match TRBD1. Germline CDR1 reads GTSNPN; CDR2 reads SVGIG (reference sequence). This CDR3 has 13 residues. V shed 1 base and J 4 bases; nucleotides not matched to a gene: 3.

V and J are TRBV10-3 and TRBJ2-2; 7 nucleotides align to TRBD2. Germline V lookup: CDR1 ENHRY, CDR2 SYGVKD. The junction had 4 bases not matched to a gene; V was cut back by 5 bases and J by 4 bases. The CDR3 loop spans 14 amino acids. CDR3 in DNA: TGTGCCATCAGTACCGCGGGAGCCACCGGGGAGCTGTTTTTT. It yields the protein CAISTAGATGELFF.

The chain has TRBV5-6 and TRBJ1-1; D unclear. Trimming took 2 bases from V and 0 from J, leaving 23 bases between them. This CDR3 is 19 amino acids long. Germline V gene sequence: CDR1 SGHDT, CDR2 YYEEEE. The chain's CDR3 is CASSLSPPLWEGMNTEAFF. The CDR3 DNA reads TGTGCCAGCAGCTTAAGCCCCCCTCTCTGGGAGGGCATGAACACTGAAGCTTTCTTT.

This rearrangement joins TRBV6-4 to TRBJ2-3; 14 bases match TRBD2. The trim removed 0 bases at V and 4 bases at J, leaving 6 bases unmatched. The CDR3 is made up of 18 amino acids. In germline, CDR1 is MRHNA, CDR2 SNTAGT. The CDR3 spells CASSDSLRTSGGPDTQYF. The CDR3 DNA sequence: TGTGCCAGCAGTGACTCCCTACGGACTAGCGGGGGGCCAGATACGCAGTATTTT.